This T cell receptor beta chain is from a study of T cells after yellow fever vaccination. Study as a whole: Those fractions that held only low numbers of cells were prepared using the SMART-Seq v4 Ultra Low Input RNA kit. Overall study results and limits: Weaker overall, the secondary response nonetheless peaked faster (day 5 versus 15). Abundant contaminating clonotypes from the bulk population could appear in FACS-sorted repertoires.

Concerning this clonotype: What it binds is unknown.

TCRdb called the 5' RACE reads again in MiXCR, with one record for every CDR3 protein. The sample has 200,000 to 300,000 distinct CDR3 sequences; around 13% are singletons. Germline CDR1 MGHRA, CDR2 YSYEKL. This CDR3 spans 15 amino acids. V trimming: 1 base; J trimming: 2 bases; junction bases outside the gene matches: 1. The chain uses TRBV4-1 and TRBJ2-4; 8 bases agree with TRBD2. The receptor comes from a man aged 25-45 years who received the YFV17D yellow fever vaccine. The sample consisted of CD4+ T cells sorted from PBMCs, taken 45 days after the yellow fever booster vaccination. CDR3 sequence (DNA): TGCGCCAGCAGCCAAGCGGGGGGGACCAAAAACATTCAGTACTTC. Translated: CASSQAGGTKNIQYF.